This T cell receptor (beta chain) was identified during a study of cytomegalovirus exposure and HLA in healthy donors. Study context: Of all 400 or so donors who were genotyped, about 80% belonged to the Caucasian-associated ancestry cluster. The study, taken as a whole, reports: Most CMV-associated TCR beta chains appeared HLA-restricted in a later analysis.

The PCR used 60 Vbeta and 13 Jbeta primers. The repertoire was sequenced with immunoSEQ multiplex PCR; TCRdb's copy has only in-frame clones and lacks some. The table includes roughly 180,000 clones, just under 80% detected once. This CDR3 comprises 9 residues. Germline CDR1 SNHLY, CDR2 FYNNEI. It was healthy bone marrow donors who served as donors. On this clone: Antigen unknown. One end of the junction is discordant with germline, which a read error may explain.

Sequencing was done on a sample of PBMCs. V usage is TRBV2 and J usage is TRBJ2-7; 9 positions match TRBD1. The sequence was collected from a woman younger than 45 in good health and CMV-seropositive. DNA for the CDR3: TGTGCCAGCAGAACCGGGACAGGGTTC. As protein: CASRTGTGF.